The entry below gives a single TCR beta chain sequence along with its context. Its antigen is unknown. The same CDR3 is also encoded by other DNA sequences in this sample. All donors participated as healthy donors of bone marrow. 13 Jbeta primers and 60 Vbeta primers were used for the PCR. The protocol was immunoSEQ multiplex PCR, while the TCRdb copy is restricted to in-frame clones and leaves out a portion. Of some 140,000 clones in the sample, over 60% were seen once. This specimen comes from a study of cytomegalovirus exposure and HLA in healthy donors. Germline V CDR1 and CDR2: MGHRA, YSYEKL. CDR3 length: 18 residues. V lost 3 bases to trimming and J lost 8 bases, with 27 bases between them. General study results and limits: Of the V segments, some could not be distinguished, including TRBV6-2 and TRBV6-3, and were excluded.

The sample taken for sequencing was PBMCs. This TCR was recovered from a male donor in good health and CMV-seropositive. The rearrangement joins TRBV4-1 to TRBJ2-3, with D possibly being TRBD1 (6 bases). CDR3 sequence: CASSQGYPVGTHRATQYF. The CDR3 DNA is TGCGCCAGCAGCCAGGGATACCCGGTAGGGACCCACAGGGCTACGCAGTATTTT.